These 21 T cell receptor beta chains originate from one sample sequenced in a study of CXCR3-negative and CXCR3-positive naive CD8 T cells (dated by TCRdb to about 2019). Sequencing relied on a NextSeq 550. The Human TCR Profiling Kit (MiLaboratory) was used to make UMI-labeled 5' RACE TRB cDNA libraries. Following TCRdb reprocessing, every CDR3 protein sequence forms one entry, and DNA is not provided. This sample's records show 100,000 to 150,000 distinct CDR3 sequences. The ten largest account for approximately 0.51% of the sample. The sample consisted of naive CXCR3- CD8+ T cells from blood. Sample cell subset or site, as interpreted from the label and publication: CD45RO-CCR7+CD27+CD95- naive CD8+ T cells lacking CXCR3 (TNR3-). These receptors all stem from a human donor in good health. Some clones in this sample may be carry-over from other donors' samples.

The chain combines TRBV4-1 with TRBJ2-2; TCRdb selects TRBD2, and the lack of DNA leaves this call unchecked. The CDR3 runs to 13 residues. CDR1 MGHRA and CDR2 YSYEKL come from the germline V gene. This CDR3 is CASSQVPPGELFF.

The chain carries TRBV4-1 and TRBJ1-5. This CDR3 region has 16 residues. The germline V gene has CDR1 MGHRA and CDR2 YSYEKL. The CDR3 sequence is CASSLLEYSGNQPQHF.

The chain recombines TRBV12-3 or TRBV12-4 with TRBJ2-5; there is no DNA to check the TCRdb D call of TRBD1. This CDR3 spans 13 amino acids. CDR3 region: CASSLGQVETQYF.

The chain has TRBV6-7 and TRBJ1-4; the D call from TCRdb, TRBD1, cannot be confirmed without DNA. TRBV6-7 is an open reading frame, and its role is uncertain. The CDR3 is 17 amino acids. CDR3 sequence: CASSYLTSGSRNEKLFF.

V usage is TRBV27 and J usage is TRBJ2-7; TCRdb reports TRBD1, a call that lacks DNA to check it against. Germline values: CDR1 MNHEY, CDR2 SMNVEV (reference sequence). The CDR3 is 13 amino acids. CDR3 loop: CASSWTVAYEQYF.

The chain uses TRBV7-6 and TRBJ2-3. Germline V gene data show CDR1 as SGHVS and CDR2 as FNYEAQ. CDR3 size: 12 residues. The CDR3 is CASSLDGDTQYF.

The chain employs TRBV6-6 and TRBJ2-3. Germline CDR1 MNHNY, CDR2 SVGAGI (reference sequence). This CDR3 is built from 15 residues. The CDR3 region is CASSYGHSSTDTQYF.

V and J are TRBV4-1 and TRBJ2-7; TCRdb names TRBD2, which stays unverified in the absence of DNA. CDR1 and CDR2 from the germline V gene are MGHRA and YSYEKL. The CDR3 consists of 18 residues. CDR3 amino acids: CASSQATSGGYSSYEQYF.

This sequence joins TRBV27 and TRBJ2-1; TCRdb proposes TRBD1, but this gene call is untestable without DNA. Germline loops: CDR1 MNHEY, CDR2 SMNVEV (reference sequence). The CDR3 runs 14 residues. The CDR3 loop reads CASSFGGLYNEQFF.

The chain employs TRBV15 and TRBJ2-1. Germline V CDR1 and CDR2: LNHNV, YYDKDF (reference sequence). This CDR3 comprises 14 residues. CDR3 residues: CATTYDASYNEQFF.

J is TRBJ2-1 and V is TRBV20-1; TCRdb calls TRBD2, which cannot be checked without DNA. The germline V gene encodes CDR1 DFQATT and CDR2 SNEGSKA (reference sequence). CDR3 size: 14 residues. The CDR3 here is CSAPSGAPYNEQFF.

The J gene is TRBJ1-1, the V gene TRBV12-5; the D call of TRBD1 rests on TCRdb alone, since no DNA is present to check it. The CDR3 loop spans 15 amino acids. CDR1 is LGHNT and CDR2 is FRNRAP in the germline V gene. CDR3 residues: CASGLYGGGAPEAFF.

This chain links TRBV4-1 with TRBJ2-3; TCRdb designates TRBD2, a call that cannot be tested without DNA. CDR1 and CDR2 (germline): MGHRA, YSYEKL. This CDR3 is built from 18 residues. The chain's CDR3 is CASSQADILAGGLGTQYF.

This chain links TRBV4-2 with TRBJ2-1; the TCRdb call, TRBD1, lacks DNA for checking. This CDR3 contains 17 residues. Per the germline V gene, CDR1 is LGHNA and CDR2 is YNFKEQ. The CDR3 loop reads CASSQEGNGGVYNEQFF.

The CDR3: CASRRAGELFF. The rearrangement uses TRBV28 and TRBJ2-2. The germline gives CDR1 MDHEN, CDR2 SYDVKM. There are 11 residues in the CDR3.

The rearrangement links TRBV12-3 or TRBV12-4 to TRBJ1-2. The CDR3 sequence is 15 residues long. This chain's CDR3 is CASSLGVWQSYGYTF.

This chain links TRBV20-1 with TRBJ1-2. The CDR3 sequence is 15 residues long. Looked up from germline, CDR1 is DFQATT and CDR2 is SNEGSKA (reference sequence). The CDR3: CSARDPNGLYGGYTF.

V is TRBV7-9 and J is TRBJ2-2; TCRdb's assignment of TRBD1 cannot be checked, as there is no DNA. The CDR3 loop spans 14 amino acids. The germline gives CDR1 SEHNR, CDR2 FQNEAQ (reference sequence). The CDR3 is CASTDSFATGELFF.

The chain couples TRBV21-1 to TRBJ2-6; checking the TCRdb D call of TRBD1 is not possible without DNA. TRBV21-1 is an annotated pseudogene. This CDR3 contains 16 residues. CDR3 region: CASNGTPSSGANVLTF.

The genes are TRBV20-1 and TRBJ2-1; TCRdb designates TRBD1, a call that cannot be tested without DNA. The CDR3 has 16 amino acids. CDR1 and CDR2 (germline): DFQATT, SNEGSKA (reference sequence). This CDR3 reads CSARPWERSSYNEQFF.

This sequence joins TRBV5-6 and TRBJ2-7; without DNA, the TCRdb call of TRBD1 cannot be checked. CDR1 and CDR2 from the germline V gene are SGHDT and YYEEEE. The CDR3 length is 16 residues. CDR3 sequence: CASSLLPDRGAYEQYF.